This TCR beta chain derives from a study of CD8 T cells in ankylosing spondylitis. Study findings and constraints: Reports say disease-linked clones showed up significantly more in matched ankylosing spondylitis synovial fluid.

Using its own MiXCR run on the 5' RACE reads, TCRdb lists one record per CDR3 protein. The table has some 130,000 distinct CDR3 sequences, about 7.3% seen once. This clonotype occurred many times. The antigen remains undetermined. The sequenced sample consisted of blood, either unsorted or a sorted T cell fraction (not recorded which). This TCR was recovered from a female donor with ankylosing spondylitis or in good health (not recorded which).

CDR3 nucleotide sequence: TGCGCCAGCTCACTGGCCCCAAAAAACAACAATGAGCAGTTCTTC. Translating gives CASSLAPKNNNEQFF. This chain uses TRBV5-1 with TRBJ2-1, with D uncertain. The length of the CDR3 is 15 residues. Germline assignment: CDR1 SGHRS and CDR2 YFSETQ. Trimming took off 7 bases at V and 5 bases at J, with 19 bases between the two ends.